One sample yielded the 7 T cell receptor beta chains listed below, sequenced in a study of cytomegalovirus exposure and HLA in healthy donors. This PCR relied on a set of 60 Vbeta primers and 13 Jbeta primers. Method: immunoSEQ multiplex PCR; TCRdb's copy keeps in-frame clones and lacks some. This sample has 150,000 to 200,000 clones, with roughly 13% found just once. The sequencing sample was made of PBMCs. These receptors were obtained from a man aged 50 to 60 in good health and CMV-seropositive.

This clone has more than one count but fewer than ten. CDR3 bases: TGTGCCAGCAGCCCCCTACAGGGGTTAGGCACTGAAGCTTTCTTT. It is translated as CASSPLQGLGTEAFF. This chain uses TRBV13 with TRBJ1-1; TRBD1 matches at 7 bases. Germline values: CDR1 PRHDT, CDR2 FYEKMQ (reference sequence). The CDR3 contains 15 residues. The V gene end was trimmed by 5 bases and the J gene end by 4 bases; junction bases not matched to a gene: 10.

The chain combines TRBV5-1 with TRBJ2-3; D might be TRBD1 (5 bases). This CDR3 spans 14 amino acids. Germline CDR1 and CDR2: SGHRS and YFSETQ. The V end lost 10 bases, the J end lost 0 bases, and 15 bases lay between the germline ends. The CDR3 sequence is CASRAESSTDTQYF. The CDR3 DNA sequence: TGCGCCTCCAGGGCGGAGTCTAGCACAGATACGCAGTATTTT.

This clone was seen more than once but under ten times. The chain joins TRBV6-6 to TRBJ1-5; D gene uncertain. This CDR3 spans 16 amino acids. V gave up 0 bases and J gave up 0 bases, with 9 bases separating them. In germline, CDR1 is MNHNY, CDR2 SVGAGI (reference sequence). CDR3 protein: CASSYSNRYSNQPQHF. DNA of the CDR3: TGTGCCAGCAGTTACTCGAACAGATATAGCAATCAGCCCCAGCATTTT.

This clone was counted between two and nine times. The chain recombines TRBV29-1 with TRBJ2-7, with 7 bases that match TRBD2. Germline V gene sequence: CDR1 SQVTM, CDR2 ANQGSEA. This CDR3 has 15 residues. Trimming at V came to 1 base and at J to 3 bases, leaving 9 bases not matched to a gene. CDR3 residues: CSVEGRGGDLYEQYF. The CDR3 DNA sequence: TGCAGCGTTGAAGGGCGGGGAGGGGACCTCTACGAGCAGTACTTC.

This clone came up a few times. V is TRBV5-1 and J is TRBJ1-2, with a tentative D call TRBD1 (5 bases). CDR1 is SGHRS, CDR2 YFSETQ, per germline. The CDR3 spans 16 residues. V was pared by 4 bases and J by 2 bases, with 18 bases between. CDR3 in DNA: TGCGCCAGCAGCCCGCAGGGCCCGGAATCAAACTATGGCTACACCTTC. This gives the protein CASSPQGPESNYGYTF.

The chain is built from TRBV7-2 and TRBJ1-1, with D possibly matching TRBD1 (6 bases). The CDR3 is 12 amino acids. CDR1 SGHTA and CDR2 FQGNSA come from the germline V gene. V shed 2 bases and J shed 8 bases, with 9 bases lying between them. The CDR3 sequence is CASSLSGTEAFF. The CDR3 DNA is TGTGCCAGCAGCTTATCCGGGACAGAAGCTTTCTTT. The variable domain in full, with the rest retrieved from reference TRBV7-2 and TRBJ1-1, is GAGVSQSPSNKVTEKGKDVELRCDPISGHTALYWYRQSLGQGLEFLIYFQGNSAPDKSGLPSDRFSAERTGGSVSTLTIQRTQQEDSAVYLCASSLSGTEAFFGQGTRLTVV.

The CDR3 DNA follows: TGTGCCAGCAGCTTCGGGGGGGGAGAGACCCAGTACTTC. Its translation: CASSFGGGETQYF. The chain combines TRBV28 with TRBJ2-5, with 8 bases matching TRBD2. J was trimmed by 4 bases and V by 6 bases; bases with no gene match: 4. The CDR3 has 13 amino acids. Germline V gives CDR1 MDHEN, CDR2 SYDVKM.